This entry describes one T cell receptor (beta chain). Antigen specificity is unknown. A second PCR, run for 7 to 11 cycles, used a sample-barcoded 5' primer plus a J-beta primer mix. TCRdb analysed the 5' RACE reads with MiXCR anew, one entry per CDR3 protein. Of around 820,000 distinct CDR3 sequences listed, roughly 25% are singletons. Germline V gene sequence: CDR1 MGHDK, CDR2 SYGVNS. The CDR3 length is 15 residues. The data were obtained in a study of blood T cells in healthy people across ages. Notes on the study in general: The CMV status of each donor remained undetermined, and this could have confounded shifts in expanded clonotypes. Long-lived donors had more naive CD4+ cells and higher diversity than aged donors.

These same records also appear under a second study, on T cells of mothers and their children. This second report adds: There were over 10 million TCR beta CDR3 reads from each mother and around 2.9 million from each child.

Sequenced material: blood. The chain has TRBV25-1 and TRBJ2-5, with TRBD1 matching 12 bases. Gene TRBJ2-1 matches the end of the DNA better, so the J call may be wrong. This receptor was identified in a boy aged 5-17 years in good health. CDR3 bases: TGTGCCAGCAGTGACCGGGACAGGGGGCGGAATGAGCAGTTCTTC. Its translation is CASSDRDRGRNEQFF.